This T cell receptor (beta chain) was sequenced during a study of immune heterogeneity within non-small cell lung tumors. Study-level information: With respect to histology, the tumors encompassed several squamous cell carcinomas, around 10 non-squamous carcinomas and 1 not otherwise specified.

Study outcomes and limitations: Between individual patients, the high-frequency T-cell receptor beta clonotypes largely differed. Different tumor locations in one patient shared dominant CDR3 beta clonotypes yet harbored unique high-frequency clones.

The TCR beta CDR3 region was amplified by multiplex PCR employing 32 V and 13 J primers. TCRdb passed the multiplex PCR reads through MiXCR, listing each CDR3 protein once. The profile covers about 20,000 distinct CDR3 sequences, with 28% appearing a single time and 4.1% taken by the ten largest. For this clonotype: What it binds is unknown.

Bulk tumor gDNA, roughly 600 ng per sample, served as the TCR template. Surgical sampling yielded several biopsies per primary tumor (spaced far apart). Samples came from untreated patients having curative surgery for newly diagnosed non-small cell lung cancer. The donor pool consisted of newly diagnosed non-small cell lung cancer patients who were having surgery with curative intent. This TCR was recovered from a man aged 35 to 55 with non-small cell lung cancer. The sequenced sample was lung tumor tissue.

The chain's CDR3 is CASSHEGTIYF. The DNA of the CDR3 is TGTGCCAGCAGCCACGAGGGCACCATATATTTT. V is TRBV7-9 and J is TRBJ1-3; no reliable D call. The germline V and J ends were trimmed by 5 bases and 9 bases, with 8 bases remaining between them. Per the germline V gene, CDR1 is SEHNR and CDR2 is FQNEAQ (reference sequence). This CDR3 contains 11 residues.